This T cell receptor (beta chain) was retrieved from a study of T cell changes during pregnancy in multiple sclerosis. Generated by immunoSEQ multiplex PCR, the TCRdb table keeps only in-frame clones and is missing some. The sample carries tens of thousands of clones, 90% recorded once. Germline V gene data show CDR1 as MNHEY and CDR2 as SVGAGI. The CDR3 is made up of 12 amino acids. Losses at the gene ends were 2 bases for V and 11 bases for J; bases not matched to a gene: 4. This TCR was recovered from a female donor with multiple sclerosis, enrolled in a pregnancy study. This chain joins TRBV6-5 and TRBJ1-1; 8 positions agree with TRBD1. Sample: CD4+ T cells from peripheral blood mononuclear cells, taken in the second trimester of pregnancy. CDR3 DNA sequence: TGTGCCAGCAGTTACGCGACAGGGGTGGCTTTCTTT. Encoded protein: CASSYATGVAFF.